Listed here are 9 T cell receptor beta chains from one sample, sequenced in a study of T cell clusters in autoimmune cytopenias (dated by TCRdb to between 2019 and 2020). Per sample, around 230 ng of peripheral blood genomic DNA, 35,000 to 40,000 genome equivalents, was used for TRB amplification. Sequencing relied on an Illumina MiSeq. To amplify TRB rearrangements, a touch-down multiplex PCR protocol was run with the TRB-A and TRB-B primer pools combined in a single tube. After TCRdb reprocessed the reads, each CDR3 protein sequence was kept as one row, without DNA. The sample table gives 6,000 to 8,500 distinct CDR3 sequences. Of the sample, about 15% is held by the ten largest clones. Material for sequencing was peripheral blood. Every receptor here comes from a human donor with an autoimmune cytopenia or autoimmune hepatitis (not recorded which).

This chain joins TRBV7-9 and TRBJ2-3; the TCRdb call, TRBD1, lacks DNA for checking. Germline-derived CDR1 and CDR2 are SEHNR and FQNEAQ (reference sequence). The CDR3 spans 16 residues. CDR3 region: CASSPPLGRNTDTQYF. Together with reference TRBV7-9 and TRBJ2-3, the CDR3 gives the full variable domain: DTGVSQNPRHKITKRGQNVTFRCDPISEHNRLYWYRQTLGQGPEFLTYFQNEAQLEKSRLLSDRFSAERPKGSFSTLEIQRTEQGDSAMYLCASSPPLGRNTDTQYFGPGTRLTVL.

The chain's CDR3 is CASSPFHGGEQYF. The chain employs TRBV4-2 and TRBJ2-7; TCRdb indicates TRBD1, and absent DNA this call remains unverified. Germline CDR1 and CDR2: LGHNA and YNFKEQ. The CDR3 length is 13 residues.

The genes are TRBV6-2 or TRBV6-3 and TRBJ2-1; TCRdb's D gene call, TRBD2, goes unchecked for lack of DNA. Germline V gives CDR1 MNHEY, CDR2 SVGEGT. The CDR3 consists of 16 residues. The chain's CDR3 is CASSYSTSGRLGEQFF.

The V call is TRBV6-4, the J call TRBJ2-3; TCRdb indicates TRBD1, and absent DNA this call remains unverified. Germline V CDR1 and CDR2: MRHNA, SNTAGT. CDR3 size: 17 residues. CDR3: CASRKIRTGTGSDTQYF.

This chain uses TRBV12-3 or TRBV12-4 with TRBJ1-5; there is no DNA to check the TCRdb D call of TRBD1. The CDR3 totals 14 residues. The CDR3 here is CASSLFGGAQPQHF.

This clonotype is labeled medium-sized based on frequency. The chain carries TRBV7-9 and TRBJ2-1. Germline-derived CDR1 and CDR2 are SEHNR and FQNEAQ (reference sequence). The CDR3 spans 14 residues. CDR3 loop: CASSSSGTYNEQFF.

The chain links TRBV6-1 to TRBJ1-2; lacking DNA, the TRBD1 call made by TCRdb goes unchecked. CDR1 and CDR2 from the germline V gene are MNHNS and SASEGT. The CDR3 runs 16 residues. CDR3 protein: CASRRTGRGANYGYTF.

This chain connects TRBV18 to TRBJ2-1; the D gene TCRdb calls, TRBD2, cannot be checked with no DNA. The CDR3 extends over 17 amino acids. Germline CDR1 and CDR2: KGHSH and LQKENI. The CDR3 here is CASSPPQGGRARNEQFF.

CDR3 in amino acids: CASSHGPGNLYGYTF. The V call is TRBV4-1, the J call TRBJ1-2; as DNA is missing, the TRBD1 call by TCRdb cannot be tested. This CDR3 contains 15 residues. Germline values: CDR1 MGHRA, CDR2 YSYEKL.